Listed here is a single TCR beta chain. The target antigen is unknown. Germline V gene data show CDR1 as SGHTA and CDR2 as FQGNSA. With 0 bases removed from V and 6 bases from J, the gap between germline ends came to 12 bases. The CDR3 has 14 amino acids. These data originate in a study of post-analysis software for immune sequencing data. Study context: Disease trajectories encompassed relapsing-remitting, secondary progressive and progressive-relapsing multiple sclerosis.

The library was made from cDNA and included unique molecular identifiers. It was from about 0.94 to 9.7 million T cells that about 540,000 cDNA molecules came. TCRdb reanalysed the PCR reads using MiXCR and keeps one entry per CDR3 protein. The data hold around 770,000 distinct CDR3 sequences, with 46% observed a single time. Overall study findings and caveats: Strong same-batch co-clustering of samples appeared with F measure clustering. Relative to controls, patients with multiple sclerosis showed significantly lower normalized Chao1 diversity. Patients showed TRBV5-6, TRBV5-1 and TRBV20-1 among several TRBV segments more frequent than in controls.

This receptor was taken from a girl under 18 with multiple sclerosis. This chain joins TRBV7-2 and TRBJ2-7, with TRBD1 as a possible D gene (6 bases). The specimen sequenced was blood. CDR3 nucleotides: TGTGCCAGCAGCTTAGCGCCAGGGGAAGTCGAGCAGTACTTC. This translates into CASSLAPGEVEQYF.